The present TCR beta chain was sequenced within a study of vaccination and CD4 T cells after COVID-19. The Oncomine TCR Beta short-read assay generated sequence data from the DNA of cultured CD4+ T cells. Each CDR3 protein is one row after TCRdb ran MiXCR on the PCR reads. This table has some 12,000 distinct CDR3 sequences, about 53% appearing once. As to this clonotype: Its specificity is unknown.

Treatment given: roughly 10-day PBMC culture with coronavirus spike peptide pools or control peptides (ViraFEST assay). Per the germline V gene, CDR1 is MNHEY and CDR2 is SVGEGT. V was trimmed by 2 bases and J by 0 bases, leaving 2 bases between them. The CDR3 spans 14 residues. The source of this sequence is a human donor who had recovered from COVID-19. Sequenced: CD4+ T cells from blood, cultured in vitro. This chain joins TRBV6-2 or TRBV6-3 and TRBJ2-6; D is unresolved. In DNA, the CDR3 is TGTGCCAGCAGTTACAGCTCTGGGGCCAACGTCCTGACTTTC. Residues: CASSYSSGANVLTF.